Detailed here is one TCR beta chain. Per germline, CDR1 LGHNA and CDR2 YNFKEQ. Trimming took 0 bases from V and 8 from J; bases not matched to a gene: 14. There are 18 residues in the CDR3. These data belong to a study of shared T cell receptors in the human thymus. Profiling relied on immunoSEQ multiplex PCR, and the TCRdb table lists in-frame clones only, not all of them. The sample lists about 660,000 clones, over 75% occurring once. The sample was also reused in another study, on human thymus T cells.

The chain uses TRBV4-2 and TRBJ1-5; TRBD1 agrees at 9 bases. Sequencing was carried out using thymocytes. The clonotype originates from a boy under two years old with a congenital heart defect. This chain's CDR3 is CASSQETQGARSREPQHF. CDR3 nucleotide sequence: TGTGCCAGCAGCCAAGAGACACAGGGGGCCCGCTCAAGGGAGCCCCAGCATTTT.